The entry below describes one TCR beta chain. This entry is derived from a study of blood T cells in healthy people across ages. Those donating, healthy Caucasian individuals from Russia, were aged roughly 6 to 90. Together with a sample-barcoded 5' primer, a J-beta primer mix was included in a second PCR lasting roughly 6 to 12 cycles. TCRdb ran MiXCR on the 5' RACE reads and lists one entry per CDR3 protein. The sample includes about 570,000 distinct CDR3 sequences, roughly 28% of them seen just once. The V segment lost 1 base and the J segment 0 bases; nucleotides outside the gene matches: 6. The germline V gene encodes CDR1 SEHNR and CDR2 FQNEAQ (reference sequence). This CDR3 comprises 17 residues.

J is TRBJ2-1 and V is TRBV7-9; TRBD2 matches 7 bases. The sequenced material came from blood. The source of this sequence is a woman in her 70s in good health. The CDR3 protein is CASSLVWGGSSYNEQFF. The CDR3 DNA sequence: TGTGCCAGCAGCTTAGTATGGGGAGGGAGCTCCTACAATGAGCAGTTCTTC.